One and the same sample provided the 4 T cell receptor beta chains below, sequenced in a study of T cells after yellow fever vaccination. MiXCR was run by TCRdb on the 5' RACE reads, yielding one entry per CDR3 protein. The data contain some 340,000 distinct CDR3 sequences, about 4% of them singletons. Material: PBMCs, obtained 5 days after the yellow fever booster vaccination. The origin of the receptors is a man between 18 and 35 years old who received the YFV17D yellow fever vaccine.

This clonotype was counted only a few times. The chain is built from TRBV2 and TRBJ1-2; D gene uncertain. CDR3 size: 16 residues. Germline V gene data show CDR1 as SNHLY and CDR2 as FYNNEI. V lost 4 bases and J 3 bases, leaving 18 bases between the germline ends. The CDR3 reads CASSVNLGIRDYGYTF. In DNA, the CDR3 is TGTGCCAGCAGTGTAAATTTGGGGATAAGGGACTATGGCTACACCTTC.

CDR3: CASSVAGGGAYEQYF. CDR3 sequence (DNA): TGTGCCAGCAGCGTAGCAGGTGGGGGGGCCTACGAGCAGTACTTC. The chain is built from TRBV9 and TRBJ2-7; 7 bases line up with TRBD2. Germline V gene lookup returns CDR1 SGDLS and CDR2 YYNGEE. Trimming removed 0 bases from V and 2 bases from J; junction bases left unmatched: 5. The CDR3 is made up of 15 amino acids.

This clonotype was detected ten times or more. The CDR3 bases are TGCGCCAGCAGCAAGCCGGGACAGGGGGAAAACATTCAGTACTTC. Translating gives CASSKPGQGENIQYF. The genes are TRBV5-1 and TRBJ2-4; 11 bases fit TRBD1. V lost 4 bases and J lost 5; bases outside the gene matches: 5. Germline V gives CDR1 SGHRS, CDR2 YFSETQ. The CDR3 is 15 residues long.

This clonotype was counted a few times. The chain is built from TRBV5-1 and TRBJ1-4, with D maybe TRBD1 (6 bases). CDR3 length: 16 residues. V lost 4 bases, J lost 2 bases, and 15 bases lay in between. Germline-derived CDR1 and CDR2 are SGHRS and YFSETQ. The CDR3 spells CASSTTGQSTNEKLFF. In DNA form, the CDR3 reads TGCGCCAGCAGCACCACCGGACAGTCGACTAATGAAAAACTGTTTTTT.